What follows are 23 T cell receptor beta chains derived from one specimen sequenced in a study of T cell repertoires in cytomegalovirus infection. TCRdb re-derived calls from the reads in MiXCR, one entry per CDR3 protein. This table holds a few hundred thousand distinct CDR3 sequences, approximately 40% found once. These receptors are not linked to any known antigen. Specimen: cultured PBMCs, collected from culture after CMV antigen stimulation. The receptor source for this set is a human donor in good health (CMV status not recorded). Some clones in this sample may be carry-over from other donors' samples.

The count of this clonotype is one. The V gene is TRBV11-2, the J gene TRBJ2-7, with no clear D. Trimming took off 0 bases at V and 6 bases at J, with 6 bases between the two ends. Germline V gene sequence: CDR1 SGHAT, CDR2 FQNNGV. This CDR3 is 12 amino acids long. In nucleotides, the CDR3 is TGTGCCAGCAGCTTAGACAGTGTCGAGCAGTACTTC. Its protein product is CASSLDSVEQYF.

This clonotype was observed a few times. The CDR3 loop reads CASSQNRGTYYGYTF. The CDR3 coding sequence is TGTGCCAGCAGCCAAAACAGGGGAACGTATTATGGCTACACCTTC. The chain joins TRBV4-2 to TRBJ1-2; TRBD1 agrees at 7 bases. There are 15 residues in the CDR3. From germline, CDR1 is LGHNA and CDR2 YNFKEQ. V was clipped by 2 bases and J by 5 bases; unmatched bases: 8.

This clonotype was seen a handful of times. This chain links TRBV11-2 with TRBJ2-1; 7 nucleotides match TRBD1. The V gene's germline CDR1 is SGHAT and CDR2 FQNNGV. The CDR3 totals 15 residues. V was pared by 3 bases and J by 2 bases, with 4 bases of the junction left unmatched. The CDR3 is CASSFDRATYNEQFF. The CDR3, as DNA: TGTGCCAGCAGCTTCGACAGGGCAACCTACAATGAGCAGTTCTTC.

V usage is TRBV2 and J usage is TRBJ2-3; TRBD1 aligns across 10 bases. The CDR3 contains 13 residues. The germline V gene encodes CDR1 SNHLY and CDR2 FYNNEI. V lost 4 bases to trimming and J lost 9 bases; unmatched junction nucleotides: 4. The CDR3 sequence is CASSGQGATTQYF. The CDR3 DNA is TGTGCCAGCAGTGGACAGGGGGCCACCACGCAGTATTTT.

CDR3 sequence: CSATARGTYEQYF. In DNA form, the CDR3 reads TGCAGTGCAACCGCCCGGGGGACCTACGAGCAGTACTTC. The V gene is TRBV20-1, the J gene TRBJ2-7; TRBD2 is a possible D gene (6 bases). The germline gives CDR1 DFQATT, CDR2 SNEGSKA (reference sequence). With 6 bases removed from V and 2 bases from J, the gap between germline ends came to 14 bases. This CDR3 has 13 residues.

The rearrangement links TRBV7-4 to TRBJ2-4; no clear D gene. The germline gives CDR1 SGHVT, CDR2 SQSDAQ. Trimming cost V 5 bases and J 1 base, with 15 bases left between them. This CDR3 is 16 amino acids long. CDR3 loop: CASSTSLYGAKNIQYF. CDR3 in DNA: TGTGCCAGCAGCACTTCTCTATACGGGGCCAAAAACATTCAGTACTTC.

The sample holds a few counts of this clonotype. CDR3 bases: TGTGCCAGCAGCTTAGATCCCCGGACAGGGTCAGACGAGCAGTACTTC. Amino acid sequence: CASSLDPRTGSDEQYF. V usage is TRBV7-2 and J usage is TRBJ2-7; TRBD1 aligns across 8 bases. CDR3 length equals 16 residues. Germline lookup yields CDR1 SGHTA and CDR2 FQGNSA. V was clipped by 1 base and J by 5 bases; unmatched bases: 10. Looking up the rest from reference TRBV7-2 and TRBJ2-7 gives the full variable domain: GAGVSQSPSNKVTEKGKDVELRCDPISGHTALYWYRQSLGQGLEFLIYFQGNSAPDKSGLPSDRFSAERTGGSVSTLTIQRTQQEDSAVYLCASSLDPRTGSDEQYFGPGTRLTVT.

This clonotype was seen more than once but under ten times. The rearrangement joins TRBV7-2 to TRBJ1-1; 8 bases map to TRBD1. Trimming took 3 bases from V and 1 from J; bases not matched to a gene: 10. The CDR3 runs 17 residues. Germline CDR1 and CDR2: SGHTA and FQGNSA. The CDR3 loop reads CASSFLGQGLKNTEAFF. The CDR3 nucleotides read TGTGCCAGCAGCTTTCTCGGACAGGGCTTAAAGAACACTGAAGCTTTCTTT. The full variable domain, with the rest looked up from reference TRBV7-2 and TRBJ1-1, is GAGVSQSPSNKVTEKGKDVELRCDPISGHTALYWYRQSLGQGLEFLIYFQGNSAPDKSGLPSDRFSAERTGGSVSTLTIQRTQQEDSAVYLCASSFLGQGLKNTEAFFGQGTRLTVV.

This clonotype was found many times. This chain uses TRBV6-6 with TRBJ2-3, with D possibly matching TRBD2 (5 bases). This CDR3 has 13 amino acids. The V end lost 6 bases, the J end lost 1 base, and 8 bases lay between the germline ends. Per germline, CDR1 MNHNY and CDR2 SVGAGI (reference sequence). The CDR3 loop reads CASSYGGTDTQYF. The CDR3 DNA reads as TGTGCCAGCAGCTACGGGGGCACAGATACGCAGTATTTT.

This clonotype has more than one count but fewer than ten. The DNA of the CDR3 is TGTGCCAGCAGCTTCAGACAGGGACCTATGAACACTGAAGCTTTCTTT. Its protein is CASSFRQGPMNTEAFF. The chain employs TRBV12-3 or TRBV12-4 and TRBJ1-1, with 7 nucleotides matching TRBD1. The V segment lost 6 bases and the J segment 0 bases; nucleotides outside the gene matches: 10. The length of the CDR3 is 16 residues.

In nucleotides, the CDR3 is TGTGCCAGCAGGTCCGGTCTCGCGGCTTCACCCCTCCACTTT. Protein sequence: CASRSGLAASPLHF. The chain carries TRBV6-6 and TRBJ1-6; D not resolved. V was shortened by 6 bases and J by 9 bases, with 15 bases between the two germline ends. The CDR3 extends over 14 amino acids. Germline V gene data show CDR1 as MNHNY and CDR2 as SVGAGI (reference sequence).

The rearrangement uses TRBV7-2 and TRBJ2-1; D gene ambiguous. V was shortened by 4 bases and J by 9 bases, with 10 bases between the two germline ends. The CDR3 is made up of 12 amino acids. CDR1 and CDR2 from the germline V gene are SGHTA and FQGNSA. DNA for the CDR3: TGTGCCAGCAGCTCGAACGGGCTTGAGCAGTTCTTC. It specifies CASSSNGLEQFF. Together with reference TRBV7-2 and TRBJ2-1, the CDR3 gives the full variable domain: GAGVSQSPSNKVTEKGKDVELRCDPISGHTALYWYRQSLGQGLEFLIYFQGNSAPDKSGLPSDRFSAERTGGSVSTLTIQRTQQEDSAVYLCASSSNGLEQFFGPGTRLTVL.

This chain connects TRBV20-1 to TRBJ2-3; D might be TRBD1 (5 bases). The CDR3 totals 12 residues. V was trimmed by 3 bases and J by 4 bases, leaving 8 bases between them. Germline values: CDR1 DFQATT, CDR2 SNEGSKA (reference sequence). CDR3 coding DNA: TGCAGTGCTAGTTTGGGGCCAGATACGCAGTATTTT. This encodes CSASLGPDTQYF.

The rearrangement uses TRBV5-6 and TRBJ2-7; no clear D. The CDR3 consists of 16 residues. V was trimmed by 4 bases and J by 2 bases, leaving 19 bases between them. CDR1 is SGHDT and CDR2 is YYEEEE in the germline V gene. CDR3 sequence (DNA): TGTGCCAGCAGCCTGGACCCCCGGTGGAGTACCTACGAGCAGTACTTC. Translating gives CASSLDPRWSTYEQYF.

The table lists this clonotype with a few counts. This chain's CDR3 is CASSQQTGHMLNTIYF. CDR3 in DNA: TGTGCCAGCAGCCAACAGACAGGGCATATGTTAAACACCATATATTTT. V usage is TRBV2 and J usage is TRBJ1-3; TRBD1 aligns across 7 bases. V shed 6 bases, J shed 6 bases, and the junction held 14 bases outside the gene matches. The CDR3 has 16 residues. Germline V CDR1 and CDR2: SNHLY, FYNNEI.

This chain joins TRBV3-1 and TRBJ2-2; the match to TRBD2 covers 9 bases. CDR1 and CDR2 (germline): LGHDT, YNNKEL (reference sequence). There are 16 residues in the CDR3. The junction had 5 bases not matched to a gene; V was cut back by 2 bases and J by 4 bases. The CDR3 sequence is CASSQSAGGLTGELFF. The DNA of the CDR3 is TGTGCCAGCAGCCAATCAGCGGGGGGCCTCACCGGGGAGCTGTTTTTT.

CDR3 bases: TGTGCCAGCAGCGCCACCCTAGCGGGAGTTGACACAGATACGCAGTATTTT. It yields the protein CASSATLAGVDTDTQYF. The V gene is TRBV7-9, the J gene TRBJ2-3; 10 bases align to TRBD2. The CDR3 extends over 17 amino acids. Unmatched junction bases numbered 10, after V lost 5 bases and J lost 2 bases. From germline, CDR1 is SEHNR and CDR2 FQNEAQ (reference sequence).

The chain combines TRBV3-1 with TRBJ2-1; 9 bases map to TRBD2. Losses at the gene ends were 5 bases for V and 1 base for J; bases not matched to a gene: 6. The germline V gene encodes CDR1 LGHDT and CDR2 YNNKEL (reference sequence). The CDR3 loop spans 16 amino acids. The CDR3 coding sequence is TGTGCCAGCAGCTCCCGACTAGCGGAATCCTACAATGAGCAGTTCTTC. It codes for CASSSRLAESYNEQFF.

This clonotype was detected only a few times. The chain couples TRBV7-8 to TRBJ2-1; TRBD2 agrees at 16 bases. Trimming cost V 3 bases and J 0 bases; bases outside gene matches: 2. The CDR3 loop spans 18 amino acids. Germline CDR1 SGHVS, CDR2 FQNEAQ. CDR3 DNA: TGTGCCAGCAGCTTGGGACTAGCGGGAGGGAGCTCCTACAATGAGCAGTTCTTC. Translation: CASSLGLAGGSSYNEQFF.

The rearrangement links TRBV11-2 to TRBJ1-6; D might be TRBD1 (6 bases). Trimming took 5 bases from V and 10 from J, leaving 12 bases between them. The CDR3 loop spans 13 amino acids. Germline V lookup: CDR1 SGHAT, CDR2 FQNNGV. DNA for the CDR3: TGTGCCAGCAGCCTATACGGGGGCTCACCCCTCCACTTT. Its translation is CASSLYGGSPLHF.

This clonotype appeared many times. The chain recombines TRBV6-1 with TRBJ1-1, with D possibly TRBD1 on 6 matching bases. V was shortened by 6 bases and J by 11 bases, with 16 bases between the two germline ends. The germline gives CDR1 MNHNS, CDR2 SASEGT. The CDR3 loop spans 12 amino acids. In DNA, the CDR3 is TGTGCCAGCAGGGAATGGGGGCAGGAGGCTTTCTTT. Amino acid sequence: CASREWGQEAFF.

This clonotype was observed a few times. The chain is built from TRBV24-1 and TRBJ2-5; 10 bases map to TRBD1. CDR1 and CDR2 (germline): KGHDR, SFDVKD. Germline trimming cut 4 bases from V and 6 bases from J; bases unmatched to any gene: 4. The CDR3 sequence is 14 residues long. In DNA, the CDR3 is TGTGCCACCAGTGACCCGGGACAGGGGAAGACCCAGTACTTC. Translating gives CATSDPGQGKTQYF.

The chain is built from TRBV6-6 and TRBJ2-7; D tentatively reads TRBD1 or TRBD2 (5 bases each). This CDR3 is 13 amino acids long. The germline V gene encodes CDR1 MNHNY and CDR2 SVGAGI (reference sequence). The V gene lost 7 bases and the J gene lost 2 bases, with 12 bases spanning the gap. The CDR3 loop reads CASTQGPAYEQYF. The CDR3 nucleotides are TGTGCCAGCACGCAGGGACCAGCCTACGAGCAGTACTTC.